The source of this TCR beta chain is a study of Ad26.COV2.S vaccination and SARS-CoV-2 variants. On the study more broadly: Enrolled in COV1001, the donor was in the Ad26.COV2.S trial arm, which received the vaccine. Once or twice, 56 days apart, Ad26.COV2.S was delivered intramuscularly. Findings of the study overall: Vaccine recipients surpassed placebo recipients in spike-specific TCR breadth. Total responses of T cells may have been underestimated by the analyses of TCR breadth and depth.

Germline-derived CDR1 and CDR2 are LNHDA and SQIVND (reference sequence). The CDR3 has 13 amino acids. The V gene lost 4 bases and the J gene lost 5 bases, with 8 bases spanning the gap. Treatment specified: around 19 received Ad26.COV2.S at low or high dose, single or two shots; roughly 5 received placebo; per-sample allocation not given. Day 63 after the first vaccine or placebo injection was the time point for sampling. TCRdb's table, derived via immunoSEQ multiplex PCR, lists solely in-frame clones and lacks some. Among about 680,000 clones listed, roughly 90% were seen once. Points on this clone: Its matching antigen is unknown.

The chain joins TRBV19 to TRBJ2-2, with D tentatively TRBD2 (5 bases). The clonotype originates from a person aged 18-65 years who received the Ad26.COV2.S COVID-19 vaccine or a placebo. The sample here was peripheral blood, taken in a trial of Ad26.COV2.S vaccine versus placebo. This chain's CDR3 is CASSSVATGELFF. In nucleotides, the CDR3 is TGTGCCAGTAGTAGTGTAGCGACCGGGGAGCTGTTTTTT.